Below are 6 T cell receptor beta chains sequenced from a single sample in a study of Graves' ophthalmopathy and Graves' hyperthyroidism. Amplifying from RNA transcripts, the study obtained TCR beta CDR3 regions. First-round RT-PCR relied on HTBI primers, and a second-round multiplex PCR came next. TCRdb ran MiXCR on the multiplex PCR reads and lists one entry per CDR3 protein. The sample has roughly 1.1 million distinct CDR3 sequences; about 36% are singletons. The sample consisted of peripheral blood or thyroid tissue (not recorded which). The source is an adult man with Graves' hyperthyroidism.

The J gene is TRBJ2-6, the V gene TRBV10-3; D ambiguous. The CDR3 contains 13 residues. Germline V gene lookup returns CDR1 ENHRY and CDR2 SYGVKD. With 3 bases removed from V and 10 bases from J, the gap between germline ends came to 10 bases. The CDR3 nucleotides are TGTGCCATCAGTGACTTTGAGGCGAACGTCCTGACTTTC. Its translation is CAISDFEANVLTF.

Only a few counts were recorded for this clonotype. CDR3 bases: TGCAGTGCACCACCGCCTACAGGGCTAGTTTATAGCAATCAGCCCCAGCATTTT. Protein product: CSAPPPTGLVYSNQPQHF. The chain links TRBV20-1 to TRBJ1-5; D perhaps matches TRBD1 (6 bases). The CDR3 loop spans 18 amino acids. Trimming left V 6 bases short and J 0 bases short, with 24 bases between. Germline V gives CDR1 DFQATT, CDR2 SNEGSKA (reference sequence).

Only a few counts were recorded for this clonotype. The V call is TRBV29-1, the J call TRBJ1-5; D perhaps matches TRBD1 (5 bases). Germline CDR1 is SQVTM and CDR2 is ANQGSEA. This CDR3 is 13 amino acids long. V was cut by 6 bases and J by 1 base, with 10 bases left in between. CDR3 in DNA: TGCAGCGTCGCAGGGACCAGCAATCAGCCCCAGCATTTT. Amino acid sequence: CSVAGTSNQPQHF.

This clonotype was observed at least ten times. In nucleotides, the CDR3 is TGCGCCAGCAGCTGGTCCCGGGACAAGAACACCGGGGAGCTGTTTTTT. Its translation: CASSWSRDKNTGELFF. The rearrangement links TRBV5-1 to TRBJ2-2, with D possibly matching TRBD1 (6 bases). CDR1 SGHRS and CDR2 YFSETQ come from the germline V gene. V was pared by 3 bases and J by 1 base, with 13 bases between. The CDR3 extends over 16 amino acids.

Note on this clonotype: Possible read error: a much larger clone is one base away. The chain links TRBV7-2 to TRBJ1-5; D not resolved. Germline CDR1 reads SGHTA; CDR2 reads FQGNSA. This CDR3 region has 14 residues. Trimming removed 1 base from V and 9 bases from J, with 13 bases in between. CDR3 in amino acids: CASSLEMASRPQHF. Written as DNA, the CDR3 is TGTGCCAGCAGCTTAGAGATGGCGTCACGGCCCCAGCATTTT.

This clonotype was recorded many times. The chain links TRBV5-1 to TRBJ1-1, with 7 bases fitting TRBD1. Germline CDR1 is SGHRS and CDR2 is YFSETQ. The ends lost 2 bases at V and 4 bases at J; junction bases unmatched: 8. The CDR3 has 15 residues. CDR3 amino acids: CASSFRGKEGTEAFF. CDR3 bases: TGCGCCAGCAGCTTCAGGGGGAAAGAGGGCACTGAAGCTTTCTTT.